Below are 7 T cell receptor beta chains sequenced from a single sample in a study of shared clonotypes between healthy human individuals. The method was immunoSEQ multiplex PCR; TCRdb's version includes in-frame clones alone and lacks a portion of them. The profile shows 2 million to 2.5 million clones, 85% to 95% of them singletons. The material sequenced was naive CD4+ T cells from PBMCs. Subset of the sample: CD45RA+ positively selected. These receptor sequences come from a man aged 18 to 29 in good health. Some clones in this sample may be carry-over from other donors' samples.

The V gene is TRBV7-2, the J gene TRBJ1-2, with a weak D call TRBD1 (5 bases). Germline V gene sequence: CDR1 SGHTA, CDR2 FQGNSA. The CDR3 consists of 13 residues. The V gene lost 2 bases and the J gene lost 8 bases, with 12 bases spanning the gap. The CDR3 DNA is TGTGCCAGCAGCTTAAAGGGGACTCAGGGCTACACCTTC. It yields the protein CASSLKGTQGYTF.

This clone was detected once. V is TRBV27 and J is TRBJ1-2, with unresolved D. Per the germline V gene, CDR1 is MNHEY and CDR2 is SMNVEV (reference sequence). Trimming removed 4 bases from V and 3 bases from J, with 12 bases in between. The CDR3 has 14 residues. DNA of the CDR3: TGTGCCAGCAGTTCCAACCGCGCGGACTATGGCTACACCTTC. Its translation is CASSSNRADYGYTF.

The count of this clone is one. The J gene is TRBJ2-1, the V gene TRBV5-1; D may match TRBD1 or TRBD2 (7 bases each). This CDR3 is built from 14 residues. The ends were cut back, 6 bases at V and 0 bases at J, with 10 bases in the middle. From germline, CDR1 is SGHRS and CDR2 YFSETQ. This CDR3 is CASTRGGSYNEQFF. The CDR3 DNA reads as TGCGCCAGCACCAGGGGGGGCTCCTACAATGAGCAGTTCTTC.

The rearrangement uses TRBV7-2 and TRBJ1-2; D may be TRBD1 (5 bases). Germline lookup yields CDR1 SGHTA and CDR2 FQGNSA. The V and J ends lost 0 bases and 4 bases respectively, with 9 bases between them. The CDR3 covers 14 residues. The CDR3 DNA sequence: TGTGCCAGCAGCTTAGCCGGGACCGGCTATGGCTACACCTTC. Protein sequence: CASSLAGTGYGYTF.

The J gene is TRBJ1-2, the V gene TRBV6-1; 8 nucleotides agree with TRBD1. The V and J ends lost 6 bases and 5 bases, in that order; junction bases with no gene match: 8. In germline, CDR1 is MNHNS, CDR2 SASEGT. This CDR3 is built from 14 residues. The CDR3 loop reads CASRKTGDGYGYTF. DNA of the CDR3: TGTGCCAGCAGAAAGACAGGGGATGGTTATGGCTACACCTTC.

The chain employs TRBV2 and TRBJ1-4; D not certain. The CDR3 covers 11 residues. Per germline, CDR1 SNHLY and CDR2 FYNNEI. V lost 3 bases, J lost 17 bases, and 13 bases lay in between. CDR3 sequence (DNA): TGTGCCAGCAGTGACATCGCTTTGCCATTTTTT. This codes for CASSDIALPFF.

This clone was counted a single time. J is TRBJ2-3 and V is TRBV5-4; TRBD2 aligns across 7 bases. With 1 base clipped from V and 0 bases from J, the junction kept 8 bases outside the gene matches. The germline V gene has CDR1 SGHNT and CDR2 YYREEE (reference sequence). The CDR3 runs 17 residues. CDR3 amino acids: CASSLRLADSSTDTQYF. As DNA, the CDR3 is TGTGCCAGCAGCTTGCGCCTAGCGGATTCTAGCACAGATACGCAGTATTTT.